The present TCR beta chain was sequenced within a study of T-cell memory formation after mild COVID-19. Study-level results: Second-wave clones peaking on day 37 lacked confirmed SARS-CoV-2 specificity.

This clonotype has only a few counts. Antigen unknown. One entry per CDR3 protein results from TCRdb running MiXCR on the 5' RACE reads. Of around 340,000 distinct CDR3 sequences detected, 15% to 20% appear once; the ten largest clones hold about a fifth. The sequencing input was PBMCs or a T cell subset sorted from them (not recorded which). This receptor was identified in a man between 18 and 29 years old who had mild COVID-19 (a few samples of this study predate the infection). Cell type and time point are not known.

CDR3 bases: TGCGCCAGCAGCTCCTTACCCGCAGATACGCAGTATTTT. It is translated as CASSSLPADTQYF. V and J are TRBV5-1 and TRBJ2-3; the D is unclear. In germline, CDR1 is SGHRS, CDR2 YFSETQ. V lost 3 bases, J lost 4 bases, and 9 bases lay in between. The CDR3 length is 13 residues.